This T cell receptor (beta chain) emerged from a study of tumor-infiltrating lymphocytes in primary liver carcinoma. Across the study: Patients comprised men and women whose ages fell between 30 and 69 years. The tumors ranged from about 4 to 10 cm across and fell within stage T1-T3 N0M0.

This clonotype was recorded many times. The authors made TCR beta cDNA from approximately 500 ng total RNA with a constant-region primer. Construction of TCR beta libraries relied on three successive nested multiplex PCR rounds employing slightly modified ARM-PCR. TCRdb independently ran MiXCR on the multiplex PCR reads; one entry per CDR3 protein. Of roughly 78,000 distinct CDR3 sequences in the sample, 65% to 75% were seen once. The tissue used was unsorted bulk material of about 19-34 mg. RNA and DNA were co-extracted from it with the AllPrep DNA/RNA mini kit. Surgery removed the patients' primary liver carcinoma. The sequenced material came from liver tumor tissue from sampling region 4. Indicated subset: tumor region T4, right-lateral pole. This receptor was taken from an older woman with primary liver carcinoma and hepatitis B virus infection.

CDR3 in DNA: TGTGCCAGCAGCGTCGACTTTACTCCAGGGGGGACCCAGTACTTC. Translating it yields CASSVDFTPGGTQYF. V is TRBV5-6 and J is TRBJ2-5; 7 bases match TRBD1. The V segment lost 4 bases and the J segment 7 bases; nucleotides outside the gene matches: 13. CDR3 length equals 15 residues. Germline V CDR1 and CDR2: SGHDT, YYEEEE.